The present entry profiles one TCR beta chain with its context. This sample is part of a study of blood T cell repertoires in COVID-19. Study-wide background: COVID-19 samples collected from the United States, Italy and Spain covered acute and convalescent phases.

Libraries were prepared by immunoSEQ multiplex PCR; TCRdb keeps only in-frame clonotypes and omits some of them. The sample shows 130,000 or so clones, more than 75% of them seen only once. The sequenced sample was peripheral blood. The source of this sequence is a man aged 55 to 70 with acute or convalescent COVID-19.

CDR3 sequence: CASSLGSGRFYEQYF. The CDR3 DNA sequence: TGTGCCAGCAGCCTAGGTAGCGGGAGGTTCTACGAGCAGTACTTC. The V call is TRBV7-2, the J call TRBJ2-7, with 10 bases matching TRBD2. Germline assignment: CDR1 SGHTA and CDR2 FQGNSA. The CDR3 consists of 15 residues. The ends lost 5 bases at V and 3 bases at J; junction bases unmatched: 7.